This TCR beta chain emerged from a study of T cell responses to AZD1222 COVID-19 vaccine. Germline V gene data show CDR1 as LNHDA and CDR2 as SQIVND (reference sequence). V lost 3 bases to trimming and J lost 6 bases, with 10 bases between them. CDR3 length equals 13 residues. Profiling relied on immunoSEQ multiplex PCR, and the TCRdb table lists in-frame clones only, not all of them. This table has around 80,000 clones, around nine tenths appearing once. The material was peripheral blood, obtained on day 0 of AZD1222 vaccination. The TCR was taken from an adult in good health. This sequence joins TRBV19 and TRBJ2-3; tentative D call: TRBD2 (6 bases). CDR3 residues: CASSIWGRDTQYF. Written as DNA, the CDR3 is TGTGCCAGTAGTATTTGGGGGAGGGATACGCAGTATTTT.